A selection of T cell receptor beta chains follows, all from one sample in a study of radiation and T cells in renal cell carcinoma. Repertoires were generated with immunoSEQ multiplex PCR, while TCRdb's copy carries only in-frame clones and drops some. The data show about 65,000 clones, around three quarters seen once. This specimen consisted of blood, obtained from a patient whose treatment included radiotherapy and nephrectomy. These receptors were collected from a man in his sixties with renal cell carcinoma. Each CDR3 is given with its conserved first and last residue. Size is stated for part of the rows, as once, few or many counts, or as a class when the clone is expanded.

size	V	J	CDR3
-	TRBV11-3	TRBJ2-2	CASRPRSRGTGELFF
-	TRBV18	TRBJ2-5	CASSSGTGQETQYF
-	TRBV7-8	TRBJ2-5	CASSFQGTQETQYF
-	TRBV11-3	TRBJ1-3	CASSFEFGRDGTIYF
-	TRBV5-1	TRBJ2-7	CASSPPGPQTSYEQYF
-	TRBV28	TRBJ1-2	CASSPPEGGGYYGYTF
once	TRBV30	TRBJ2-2	CAWAQGAPGELFF
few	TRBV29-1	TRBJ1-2	CSVLTDRGYTF
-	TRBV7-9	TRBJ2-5	CASSFSTRLGDETQYF
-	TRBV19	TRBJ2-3	CASSIGGKSTDTQYF
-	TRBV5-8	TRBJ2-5	CASSYGGETQYF
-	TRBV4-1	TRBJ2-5	CASSQENREPTQYF
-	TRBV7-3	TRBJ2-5	CASSPGPGTGQETQYF
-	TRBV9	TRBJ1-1	CASSVFPGNTEAFF
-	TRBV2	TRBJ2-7	CASTRLAGEQYF
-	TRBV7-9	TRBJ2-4	CASSLYQGLAKNIQYF
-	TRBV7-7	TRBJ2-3	CASSLDRGTDTQYF
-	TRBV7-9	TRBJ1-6	CASSPSVDLNSPLHF
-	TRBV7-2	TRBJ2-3	CASSLGASSTDTQYF
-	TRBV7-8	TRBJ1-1	CASSSGVRWNTEAFF
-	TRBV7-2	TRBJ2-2	CASSFLAGPNTGELFF
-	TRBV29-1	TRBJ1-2	CSASGQLKVDGYTF
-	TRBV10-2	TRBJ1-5	CASRNRGPEQPQHF
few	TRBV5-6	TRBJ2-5	CASSRDRLPGTQYF
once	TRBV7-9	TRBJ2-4	CASSLDTYAKNIQYF
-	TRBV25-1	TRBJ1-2	CASTRGFDGYTF
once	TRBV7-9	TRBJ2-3	CATQMTSADTQYF
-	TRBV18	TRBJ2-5	CASSPGAGETQYF
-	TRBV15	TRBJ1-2	CATSLGQGAYGYTF
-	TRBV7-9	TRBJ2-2	CASSPTSGGAGELFF
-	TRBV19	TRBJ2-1	CASTRQGVGNEQFF
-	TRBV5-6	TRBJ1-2	CASSFEQGLGYTF
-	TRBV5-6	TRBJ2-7	CASSFGTAGYEQYF
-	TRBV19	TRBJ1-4	CASSISPHEKLFF
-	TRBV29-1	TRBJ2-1	CSVDLQGSPFF
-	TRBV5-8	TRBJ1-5	CASSLGDANQPQHF
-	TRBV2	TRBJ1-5	CASIGTGYYQPQHF
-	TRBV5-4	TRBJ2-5	CASSSWDQKYRETQYF